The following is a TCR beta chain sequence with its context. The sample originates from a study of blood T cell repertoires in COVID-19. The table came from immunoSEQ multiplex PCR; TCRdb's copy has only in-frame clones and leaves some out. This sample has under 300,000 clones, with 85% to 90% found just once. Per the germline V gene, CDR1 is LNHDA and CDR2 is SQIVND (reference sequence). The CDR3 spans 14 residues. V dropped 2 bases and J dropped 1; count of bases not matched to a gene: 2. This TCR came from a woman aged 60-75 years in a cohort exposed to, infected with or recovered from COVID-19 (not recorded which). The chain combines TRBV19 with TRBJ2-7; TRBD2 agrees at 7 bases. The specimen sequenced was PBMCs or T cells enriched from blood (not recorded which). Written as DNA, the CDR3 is TGTGCCAGTAGTATAAGCGGGGATTCCTACGAGCAGTACTTC. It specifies CASSISGDSYEQYF.